This T cell receptor beta chain was sequenced for a study of blood T cell repertoires in COVID-19. Overall study: The samples span acute and convalescent COVID-19 from the United States, Italy and Spain.

CDR3 length equals 13 residues. V was pared by 6 bases and J by 4 bases, with 10 bases between. The germline CDR1 and CDR2 sequences are MNHEY and SMNVEV (reference sequence). This clone was detected only once. Per the original data handling: Reference gene primers were amplified, and this amplification served to estimate nucleated cell counts. Clones were read by immunoSEQ multiplex PCR, and TCRdb kept only the in-frame ones, dropping some. V, J and clone size are taken as reported in that table, and D and trimming were inferred from the DNA itself. The sample holds 140,000 or so clones, more than 75% seen once.

The TCR was taken from a woman between 50 and 59 years old with acute or convalescent COVID-19. The sample was peripheral blood. The V and J genes are TRBV27 and TRBJ2-1; no firm D call. The CDR3 protein is CASRTDTYNEQFF. The CDR3 coding sequence is TGTGCCAGCAGAACAGACACTTACAATGAGCAGTTCTTC.